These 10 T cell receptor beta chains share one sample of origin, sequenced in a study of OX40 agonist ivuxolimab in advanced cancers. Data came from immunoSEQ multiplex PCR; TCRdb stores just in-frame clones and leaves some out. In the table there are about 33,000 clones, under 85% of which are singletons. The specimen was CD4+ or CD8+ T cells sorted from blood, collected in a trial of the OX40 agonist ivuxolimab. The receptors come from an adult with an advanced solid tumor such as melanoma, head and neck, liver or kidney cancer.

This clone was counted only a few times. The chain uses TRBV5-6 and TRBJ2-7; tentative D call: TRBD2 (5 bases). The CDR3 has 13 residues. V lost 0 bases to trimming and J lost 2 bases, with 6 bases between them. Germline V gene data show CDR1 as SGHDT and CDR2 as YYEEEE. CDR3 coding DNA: TGTGCCAGCAGCTTGGCGGGGACCTACGAGCAGTACGTC. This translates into CASSLAGTYEQYV.

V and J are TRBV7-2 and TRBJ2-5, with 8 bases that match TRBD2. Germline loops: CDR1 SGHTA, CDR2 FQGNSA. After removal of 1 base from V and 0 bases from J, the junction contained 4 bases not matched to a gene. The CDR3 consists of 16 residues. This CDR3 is CASSLGTGGYQETQYF. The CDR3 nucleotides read TGTGCCAGCAGCTTAGGGACGGGGGGGTACCAAGAGACCCAGTACTTC.

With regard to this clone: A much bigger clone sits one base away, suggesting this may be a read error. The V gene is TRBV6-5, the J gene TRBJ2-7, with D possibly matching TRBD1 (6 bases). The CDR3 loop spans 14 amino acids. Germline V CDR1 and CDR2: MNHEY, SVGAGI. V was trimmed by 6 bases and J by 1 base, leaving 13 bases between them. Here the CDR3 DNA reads TGTGCCAGCAGCCCCGGGACACATTCCTACGAGCAGTACTTC. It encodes CASSPGTHSYEQYF.

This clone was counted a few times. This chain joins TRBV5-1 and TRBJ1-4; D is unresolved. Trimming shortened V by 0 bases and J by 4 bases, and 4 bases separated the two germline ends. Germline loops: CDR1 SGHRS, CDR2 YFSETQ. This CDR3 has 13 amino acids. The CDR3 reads CASSLVLNEKLFF. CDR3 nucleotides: TGCGCCAGCAGCTTGGTACTTAATGAAAAACTGTTTTTT.

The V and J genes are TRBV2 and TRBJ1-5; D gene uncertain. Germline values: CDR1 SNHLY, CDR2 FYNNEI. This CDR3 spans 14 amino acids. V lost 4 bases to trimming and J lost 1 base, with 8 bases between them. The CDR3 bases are TGTGCCAGCAGTGGAATGGGAAGCAATCAGCCCCAGCATTTT. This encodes CASSGMGSNQPQHF.

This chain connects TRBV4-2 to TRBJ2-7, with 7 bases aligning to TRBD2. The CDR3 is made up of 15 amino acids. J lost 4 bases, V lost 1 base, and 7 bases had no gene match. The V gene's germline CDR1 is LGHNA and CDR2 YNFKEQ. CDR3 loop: CASSQGGGLAYEQYF. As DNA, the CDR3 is TGTGCCAGCAGCCAAGGCGGGGGTCTCGCATACGAGCAGTACTTC.

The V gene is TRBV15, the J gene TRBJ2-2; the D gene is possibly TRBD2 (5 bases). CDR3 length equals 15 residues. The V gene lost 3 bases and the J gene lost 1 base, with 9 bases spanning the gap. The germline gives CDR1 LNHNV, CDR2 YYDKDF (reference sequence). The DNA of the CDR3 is TGTGCCACCAGCAGGGAACGGGGGAACACCGGGGAGCTGTTTTTT. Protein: CATSRERGNTGELFF.

DNA for the CDR3: TGTGCCTGGCTTCCTTGGGGCCAGGGACGGAATACGCAGTATTTT. It yields the protein CAWLPWGQGRNTQYF. V and J are TRBV30 and TRBJ2-3; D may match TRBD1 or TRBD2 (5 bases each). V was cut by 5 bases and J by 7 bases, with 22 bases left in between. The CDR3 contains 15 residues. Germline V lookup: CDR1 GTSNPN, CDR2 SVGIG (reference sequence). Filled out from reference TRBV30 and TRBJ2-3, the complete variable domain reads SQTIHQWPATLVQPVGSPLSLECTVEGTSNPNLYWYRQAAGRGLQLLFYSVGIGQISSEVPQNLSASRPQDRQFILSSKKLLLSDSGFYLCAWLPWGQGRNTQYFGPGTRLTVL.

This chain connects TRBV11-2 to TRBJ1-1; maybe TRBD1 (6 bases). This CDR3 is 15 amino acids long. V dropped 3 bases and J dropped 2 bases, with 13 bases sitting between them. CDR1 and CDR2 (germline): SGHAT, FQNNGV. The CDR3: CASSFDGTPNTEAFF. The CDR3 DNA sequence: TGTGCCAGCAGCTTCGACGGGACACCCAACACTGAAGCTTTCTTT.

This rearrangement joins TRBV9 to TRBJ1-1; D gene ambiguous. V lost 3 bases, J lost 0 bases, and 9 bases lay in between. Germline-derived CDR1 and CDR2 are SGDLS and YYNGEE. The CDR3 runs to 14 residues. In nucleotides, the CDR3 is TGTGCCAGCAGCGAAACAGCCATGAACACTGAAGCTTTCTTT. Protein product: CASSETAMNTEAFF.